This T cell receptor beta chain appears in the sequencing data of a study of T cells after yellow fever vaccination. The CDR3 contains 16 residues. CDR1 and CDR2 from the germline V gene are DFQATT and SNEGSKA (reference sequence). UMIs were added to TCR cDNA along with a universal primer site when it was made by 5'RACE template switching. TCRdb reprocessed the 5' RACE reads with MiXCR, giving one entry per CDR3 protein. Here the sample spans under 350,000 distinct CDR3 sequences, over 4% being singletons. This clonotype was detected only a few times. This TCR was sampled from a man younger than 35 who received the YFV17D yellow fever vaccine. This sequence joins TRBV20-1 and TRBJ1-3; 9 bases are shared with TRBD1. The material was PBMCs, obtained 5 days after the yellow fever booster vaccination. CDR3 sequence (DNA): TGCAGCGCAATGAGACAGGGGGTAATCTCTGGAAACACCATATATTTT. Its translation is CSAMRQGVISGNTIYF.